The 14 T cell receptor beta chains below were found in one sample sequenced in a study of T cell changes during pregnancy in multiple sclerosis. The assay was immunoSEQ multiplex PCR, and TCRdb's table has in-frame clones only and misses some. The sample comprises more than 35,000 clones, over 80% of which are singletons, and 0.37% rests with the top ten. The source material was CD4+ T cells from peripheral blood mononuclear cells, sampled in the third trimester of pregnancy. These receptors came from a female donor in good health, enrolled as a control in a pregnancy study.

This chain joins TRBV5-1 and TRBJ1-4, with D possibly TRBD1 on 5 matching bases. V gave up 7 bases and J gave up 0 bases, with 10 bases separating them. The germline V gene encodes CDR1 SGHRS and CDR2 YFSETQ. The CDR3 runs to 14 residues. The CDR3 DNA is TGCGCCAGCGGTCAGGGTGCAACTAATGAAAAACTGTTTTTT. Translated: CASGQGATNEKLFF. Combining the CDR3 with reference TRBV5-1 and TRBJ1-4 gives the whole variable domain KAGVTQTPRYLIKTRGQQVTLSCSPISGHRSVSWYQQTPGQGLQFLFEYFSETQRNKGNFPGRFSGRQFSNSRSEMNVSTLELGDSALYLCASGQGATNEKLFFGSGTQLSVL.

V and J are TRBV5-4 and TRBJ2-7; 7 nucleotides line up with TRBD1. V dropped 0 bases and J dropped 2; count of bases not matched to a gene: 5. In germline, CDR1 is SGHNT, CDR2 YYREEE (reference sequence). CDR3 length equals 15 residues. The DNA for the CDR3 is TGTGCCAGCAGCTTGGCCCGGACAGGACCCTACGAGCAGTACTTC. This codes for CASSLARTGPYEQYF.

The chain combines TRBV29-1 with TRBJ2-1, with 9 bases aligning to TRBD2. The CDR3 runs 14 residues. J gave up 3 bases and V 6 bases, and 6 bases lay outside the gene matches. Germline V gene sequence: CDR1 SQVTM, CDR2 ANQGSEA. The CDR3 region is CSVALTSGYNEQFF. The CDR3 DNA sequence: TGCAGCGTCGCACTGACTAGCGGCTACAATGAGCAGTTCTTC.

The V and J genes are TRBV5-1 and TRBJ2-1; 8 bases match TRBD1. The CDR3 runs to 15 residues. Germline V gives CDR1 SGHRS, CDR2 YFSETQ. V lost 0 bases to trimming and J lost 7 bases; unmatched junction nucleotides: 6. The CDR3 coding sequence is TGCGCCAGCAGCTTGGAACCAGGGGGCAGTAATGAGCAGTTCTTC. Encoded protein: CASSLEPGGSNEQFF.

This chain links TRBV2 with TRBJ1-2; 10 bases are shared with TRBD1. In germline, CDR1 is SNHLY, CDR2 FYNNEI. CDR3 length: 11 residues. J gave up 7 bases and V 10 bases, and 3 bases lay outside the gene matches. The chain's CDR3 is CAKGQGFGYTF. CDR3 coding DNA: TGTGCCAAGGGACAGGGGTTTGGCTACACCTTC.

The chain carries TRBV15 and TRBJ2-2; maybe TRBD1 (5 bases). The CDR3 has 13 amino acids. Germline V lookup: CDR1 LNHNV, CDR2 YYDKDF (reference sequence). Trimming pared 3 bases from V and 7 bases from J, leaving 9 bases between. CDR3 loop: CATSSQGIGELFF. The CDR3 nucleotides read TGTGCCACCAGCAGCCAGGGTATCGGGGAGCTGTTTTTT.

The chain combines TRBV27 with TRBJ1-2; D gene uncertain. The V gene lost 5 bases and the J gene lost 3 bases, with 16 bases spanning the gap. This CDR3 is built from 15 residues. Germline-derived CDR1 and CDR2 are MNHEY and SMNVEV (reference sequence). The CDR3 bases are TGTGCCAGCAGTCCAGGCAGTCCCGCGTACTATGGCTACACCTTC. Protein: CASSPGSPAYYGYTF.

CDR3 DNA: TGTGCCAGCAGCCCCTGGACAGGGAATGGCTACACCTTC. Its protein is CASSPWTGNGYTF. V gene TRBV5-8 combines with J gene TRBJ1-2, with 8 bases identical to TRBD1. The ends lost 4 bases at V and 6 bases at J; junction bases unmatched: 5. The CDR3 has 13 residues. Germline V gene sequence: CDR1 SGHTS, CDR2 YDEGEE.

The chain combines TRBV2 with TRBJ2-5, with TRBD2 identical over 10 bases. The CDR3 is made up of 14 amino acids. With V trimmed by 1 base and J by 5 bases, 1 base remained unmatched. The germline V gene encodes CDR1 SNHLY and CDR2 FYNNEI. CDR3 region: CASSEEAGGETQYF. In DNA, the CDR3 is TGTGCCAGCAGTGAAGAAGCGGGAGGGGAGACCCAGTACTTC.

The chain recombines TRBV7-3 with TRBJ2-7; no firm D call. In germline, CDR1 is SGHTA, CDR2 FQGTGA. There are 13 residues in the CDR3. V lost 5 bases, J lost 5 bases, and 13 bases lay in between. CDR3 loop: CASSLARVNEQYF. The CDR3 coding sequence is TGTGCCAGCAGCCTTGCTCGAGTCAACGAGCAGTACTTC.

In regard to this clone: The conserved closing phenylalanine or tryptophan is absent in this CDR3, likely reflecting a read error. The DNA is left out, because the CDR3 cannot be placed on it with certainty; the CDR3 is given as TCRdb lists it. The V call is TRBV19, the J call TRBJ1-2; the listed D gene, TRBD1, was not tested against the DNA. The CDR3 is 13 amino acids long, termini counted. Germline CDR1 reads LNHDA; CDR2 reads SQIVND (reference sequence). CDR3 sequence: CASSPRGQGASPS.

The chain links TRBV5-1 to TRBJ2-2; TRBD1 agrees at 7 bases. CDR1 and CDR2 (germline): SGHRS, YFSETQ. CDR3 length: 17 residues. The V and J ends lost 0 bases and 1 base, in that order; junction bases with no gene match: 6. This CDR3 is CASSLAENRGNTGELFF. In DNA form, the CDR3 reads TGCGCCAGCAGCTTGGCGGAGAACAGGGGGAACACCGGGGAGCTGTTTTTT.

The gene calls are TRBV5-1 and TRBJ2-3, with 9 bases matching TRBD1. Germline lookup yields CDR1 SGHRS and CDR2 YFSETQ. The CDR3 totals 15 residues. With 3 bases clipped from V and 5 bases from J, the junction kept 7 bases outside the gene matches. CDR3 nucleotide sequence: TGCGCCAGCAGCTCCTTGGGACAGGGCGGAGATACGCAGTATTTT. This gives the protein CASSSLGQGGDTQYF.

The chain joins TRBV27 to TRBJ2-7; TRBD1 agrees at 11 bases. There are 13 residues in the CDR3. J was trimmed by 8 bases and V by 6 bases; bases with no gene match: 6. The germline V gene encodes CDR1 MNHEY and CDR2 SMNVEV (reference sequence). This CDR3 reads CASSRGQGGKQYF. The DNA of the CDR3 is TGTGCCAGCAGCAGGGGACAGGGGGGGAAGCAGTACTTC.